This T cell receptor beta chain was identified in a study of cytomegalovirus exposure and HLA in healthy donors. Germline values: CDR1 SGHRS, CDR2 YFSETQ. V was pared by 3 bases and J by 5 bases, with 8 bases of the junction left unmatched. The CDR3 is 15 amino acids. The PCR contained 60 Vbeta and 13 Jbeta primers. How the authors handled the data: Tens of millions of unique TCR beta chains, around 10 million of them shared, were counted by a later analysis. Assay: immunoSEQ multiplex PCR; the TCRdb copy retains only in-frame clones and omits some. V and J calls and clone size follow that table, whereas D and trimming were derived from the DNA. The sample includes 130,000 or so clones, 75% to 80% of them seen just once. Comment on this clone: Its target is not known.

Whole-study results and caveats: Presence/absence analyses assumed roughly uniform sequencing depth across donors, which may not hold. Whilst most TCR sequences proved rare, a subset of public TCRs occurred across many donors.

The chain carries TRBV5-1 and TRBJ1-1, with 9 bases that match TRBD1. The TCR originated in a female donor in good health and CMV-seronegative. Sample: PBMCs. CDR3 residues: CASSYSRTGETEAFF. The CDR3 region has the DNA TGCGCCAGCAGCTATAGTAGGACAGGGGAGACTGAAGCTTTCTTT.